A selection of T cell receptor beta chains follows, all from one sample in a study of T-cell reconstitution after alpha-beta-depleted transplantation in children. TCRdb redid the calling of the PCR reads with MiXCR, one entry per CDR3 protein. The sample includes around 680,000 distinct CDR3 sequences, approximately 17% of them seen just once. This sample comprised PBMCs from the stem cell graft donor, obtained from the stem cell graft. Receptors were obtained from a human donor who donated a stem cell graft to a child with acute myeloid leukemia. CDR3s include the opening cysteine and the closing phenylalanine or tryptophan. Not all rows give a size; the values are once, few, many and, for expanded clones, a class.

CDR3 length	clone size	V gene	J gene	CDR3 protein
15	-	TRBV12-3/TRBV12-4	TRBJ2-1	CASSPPGQGAGEQFF
14	few	TRBV10-3	TRBJ2-2	CAITAQGGNGELFF
12	many	TRBV29-1	TRBJ2-5	CSSRQGGETQYF
17	few	TRBV7-9	TRBJ1-2	CASSLVPGQGRGSGYTF
13	many	TRBV5-1	TRBJ2-5	CASSNRAQETQYF
13	many	TRBV25-1	TRBJ2-7	CASSPGLPNEQYF
16	many	TRBV20-1	TRBJ1-6	CSARAAGGFYNSPLHF
15	-	TRBV20-1	TRBJ1-3	CSARDQGASGNTIYF
14	many	TRBV27	TRBJ2-7	CASSLVGERYEQYF
12	-	TRBV12-5	TRBJ2-1	CASGHTSNEQFF
14	many	TRBV2	TRBJ1-2	CASIGTGGDYGYTF
13	-	TRBV6-1	TRBJ1-5	CASSTTLNQPQHF
14	-	TRBV20-1	TRBJ2-1	CSAVGGRYYNEQFF
15	many	TRBV20-1	TRBJ2-3	CSARGGGGWADTQYF
16	many	TRBV20-1	TRBJ1-1	CSAEANNGVLNTEAFF
14	many	TRBV20-1	TRBJ2-1	CSARRTQGYNEQFF
13	many	TRBV29-1	TRBJ2-1	CSVALGGGNEQFF
15	-	TRBV27	TRBJ2-2	CASSSPGQGTGELFF
13	many	TRBV7-2	TRBJ2-5	CASSGDSTPTQYF
15	-	TRBV20-1	TRBJ1-3	CSATGQLGEGNTIYF
16	many	TRBV5-5	TRBJ2-2	CASTGGGLQNTGELFF
12	many	TRBV5-1	TRBJ1-1	CASSDGTAEAFF
14	-	TRBV5-1	TRBJ1-2	CASSSPGSAYGYTF
14	many	TRBV20-1	TRBJ1-6	CSAALRTYNSPLHF
14	many	TRBV7-2	TRBJ2-1	CASSLGWGPGEQFF
16	-	TRBV6-1	TRBJ2-3	CASSTGQGVTTDTQYF
13	many	TRBV20-1	TRBJ2-5	CSALWGGQETQYF
14	-	TRBV5-1	TRBJ2-1	CASSWVSGGDEQFF